The clone carrying this TCR beta chain has just a few counts. This specimen comes from a study of blood T cell repertoires in COVID-19. The table came from immunoSEQ multiplex PCR; TCRdb's copy has only in-frame clones and leaves some out. The sample yields around 190,000 clones, 88% seen once. CDR1 is GTSNPN and CDR2 is SVGIG in the germline V gene (reference sequence). The CDR3 spans 13 residues. Trimming removed 5 bases from V and 3 bases from J, with 11 bases in between. Sequences were obtained from peripheral blood. The V gene is TRBV30, the J gene TRBJ1-5, with D possibly being TRBD1 (5 bases). The receptor was isolated from a man between 18 and 29 years old with active or convalescent COVID-19. Here the CDR3 reads CAWGQGVNQPQHF. CDR3 coding DNA: TGTGCCTGGGGTCAGGGCGTCAATCAGCCCCAGCATTTT.